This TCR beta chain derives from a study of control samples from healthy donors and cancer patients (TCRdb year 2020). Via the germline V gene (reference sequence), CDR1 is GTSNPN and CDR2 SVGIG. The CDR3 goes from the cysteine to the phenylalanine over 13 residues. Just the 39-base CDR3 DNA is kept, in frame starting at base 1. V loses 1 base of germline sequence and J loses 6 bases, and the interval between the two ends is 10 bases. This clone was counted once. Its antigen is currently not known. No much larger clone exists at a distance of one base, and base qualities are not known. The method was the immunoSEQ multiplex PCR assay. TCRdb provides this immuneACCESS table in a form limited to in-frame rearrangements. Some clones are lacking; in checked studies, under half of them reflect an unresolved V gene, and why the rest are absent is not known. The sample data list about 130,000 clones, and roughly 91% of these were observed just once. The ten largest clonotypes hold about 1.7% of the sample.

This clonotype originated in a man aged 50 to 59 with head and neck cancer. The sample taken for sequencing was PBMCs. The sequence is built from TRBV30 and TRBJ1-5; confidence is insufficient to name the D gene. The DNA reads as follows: TGTGCCTGGAGTGGGCAGGATGGTCAGCCCCAGCATTTT. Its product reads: CAWSGQDGQPQHF.